The present T cell receptor (beta chain) was sequenced within a study of OX40 agonist ivuxolimab in advanced cancers. Overall study context: People in dose escalation had one of these cancers: hepatocellular carcinoma, melanoma, renal cell or head and neck cancer. Therapy given before enrollment (anti-PD-1, anti-PD-L1 or anti-CTLA-4) was allowed, and approximately 40% had some.

Sequenced by immunoSEQ multiplex PCR; TCRdb stores in-frame clones only, minus some. This repertoire shows around 63,000 clones, about 88% found once; its top ten account for approximately 0.3%. There are 14 residues in the CDR3. Trimming cost V 6 bases and J 6 bases; bases outside gene matches: 5. From germline, CDR1 is SNHLY and CDR2 FYNNEI. Sequences were derived from CD4+ or CD8+ T cells sorted from blood, sampled in a trial of the OX40 agonist ivuxolimab. This sequence was found in an adult with an advanced solid tumor such as melanoma, head and neck, liver or kidney cancer. This chain connects TRBV2 to TRBJ1-5; 10 nucleotides match TRBD1. The CDR3 sequence: CASRGQGGGQPQHF. In DNA form, the CDR3 reads TGTGCCAGCAGAGGACAGGGGGGGGGTCAGCCCCAGCATTTT.